This T cell receptor (beta chain) was recorded in a study of control samples from healthy donors and cancer patients. Trimming stripped 6 bases from V and 8 bases from J, with 13 bases between. CDR3 size: 12 residues. CDR1 is SNHLY and CDR2 is FYNNEI in the germline V gene. Some clones are missing from TCRdb's copy, which holds only in-frame ones; the method was immunoSEQ multiplex PCR. The sample has over 70,000 clones, around nine tenths seen once; the top ten hold less than 10%. The source of this sequence is a woman aged 50 to 65 with colorectal cancer. The sequenced material came from PBMCs. The chain has TRBV2 and TRBJ1-2; TRBD1 is a possible D gene (6 bases). The CDR3, as DNA: TGTGCCAGCAGCCGGGGGGGCTGGGGCTACACCTTC. Its protein product is CASSRGGWGYTF.